The 11 T cell receptor beta chains below were found in one sample sequenced in a study of neurological immune-mediated disorders. TCRdb re-called the 5' RACE reads with MiXCR, one entry per CDR3 protein. The sample lists some 32,000 distinct CDR3 sequences, roughly 15% occurring once. Sequenced input: PBMCs. The receptor source for this set is an older man in good health.

Notes on this clonotype: A much larger clone differs by one base, so this may be a read error. The CDR3 loop reads CSARDFGLLGAEPYF. The CDR3 region has the DNA TGCAGTGCTAGAGATTTTGGGCTCCTCGGGGCCGAGCCGTACTTC. V and J are TRBV20-1 and TRBJ2-7, with D perhaps given as TRBD1 or TRBD2 (5 bases each). Germline V gene sequence: CDR1 DFQATT, CDR2 SNEGSKA (reference sequence). The CDR3 sequence is 15 residues long.

The chain recombines TRBV29-1 with TRBJ2-2; D ambiguous. Trimming took off 4 bases at V and 1 base at J, with 7 bases between the two ends. The CDR3 has 13 amino acids. Per germline, CDR1 SQVTM and CDR2 ANQGSEA. The CDR3 loop is CSVVRENTGELFF. As DNA, the CDR3 is TGCAGCGTTGTCAGAGAGAACACCGGGGAGCTGTTTTTT.

This clonotype showed up many times. The genes are TRBV12-3 or TRBV12-4 and TRBJ1-6; D gene unclear. The V end was cut by 6 bases, the J end by 5 bases, with 8 bases between. The CDR3 spans 13 residues. The CDR3 nucleotides read TGTGCCAGCAGAAGACATAATAATTCACCCCTCCACTTT. It is translated as CASRRHNNSPLHF.

This clonotype has more than one count but fewer than ten. V is TRBV4-2 and J is TRBJ2-7; 7 nucleotides line up with TRBD1. The CDR3 length is 13 residues. Trimming took 4 bases from V and 8 from J; bases not matched to a gene: 8. From germline, CDR1 is LGHNA and CDR2 YNFKEQ. The CDR3 here is CASSLGDRKQQYF. Written as DNA, the CDR3 is TGTGCCAGCAGCCTAGGGGACAGAAAGCAGCAGTACTTC.

This clonotype was seen repeatedly, ten times or more. This chain uses TRBV21-1 with TRBJ1-1. TRBV21-1 is termed a pseudogene. The CDR3 has 12 amino acids. DNA of the CDR3: TGTGCCAGCAGCTGTCGGGACACTGAAGCTTTCTTT. Protein sequence: CASSCRDTEAFF.

Ten or more counts support this clonotype. The V call is TRBV5-1, the J call TRBJ2-2, with TRBD2 matching over 7 bases. CDR1 and CDR2 (germline): SGHRS, YFSETQ. V shed 4 bases, J shed 1 base, and the junction held 7 bases outside the gene matches. The CDR3 has 16 residues. The DNA for the CDR3 is TGCGCCAGCAGCCCGGGAGGAGCGCAGAACACCGGGGAGCTGTTTTTT. Translating it yields CASSPGGAQNTGELFF. The entire variable domain, with the rest obtained from reference TRBV5-1 and TRBJ2-2, is as follows: KAGVTQTPRYLIKTRGQQVTLSCSPISGHRSVSWYQQTPGQGLQFLFEYFSETQRNKGNFPGRFSGRQFSNSRSEMNVSTLELGDSALYLCASSPGGAQNTGELFFGEGSRLTVL.

The rearrangement links TRBV5-6 to TRBJ2-5; 9 bases align to TRBD2. Germline V gives CDR1 SGHDT, CDR2 YYEEEE. The V gene end was trimmed by 7 bases and the J gene end by 2 bases; junction bases not matched to a gene: 9. This CDR3 is 15 amino acids long. CDR3 sequence (DNA): TGTGCCAGCCCCGGGTGGCTAGCGGGGCAAGAGACCCAGTACTTC. Amino acid sequence: CASPGWLAGQETQYF.

This clonotype was detected many times. The rearrangement joins TRBV20-1 to TRBJ2-5; D is uncertain. V was pared by 0 bases and J by 2 bases, with 10 bases between. The length of the CDR3 is 14 residues. The germline gives CDR1 DFQATT, CDR2 SNEGSKA (reference sequence). The CDR3 nucleotides read TGCAGTGCTAGAGATTATGGCAGACAAGAGACCCAGTACTTC. It encodes CSARDYGRQETQYF.

This clonotype was found many times. V and J are TRBV18 and TRBJ1-5; the match to TRBD1 covers 7 bases. The CDR3 extends over 19 amino acids. V dropped 1 base and J dropped 0; count of bases not matched to a gene: 12. The germline V gene encodes CDR1 KGHSH and CDR2 LQKENI. The CDR3 bases are TGTGCCAGCTCACCACGATGGGACAGCCAGCGCTATAGCAATCAGCCCCAGCATTTT. This sequence encodes CASSPRWDSQRYSNQPQHF.

The V gene is TRBV6-6, the J gene TRBJ2-6; D may be TRBD1 (6 bases). Germline CDR1 MNHNY, CDR2 SVGAGI (reference sequence). The CDR3 has 16 amino acids. V dropped 4 bases and J dropped 3 bases, with 13 bases sitting between them. This CDR3 reads CASSSPGTSGANVLTF. CDR3 bases: TGTGCCAGCAGTTCCCCCGGGACAAGTGGGGCCAACGTCCTGACTTTC.

This clonotype was counted at least ten times. This rearrangement joins TRBV6-6 to TRBJ1-3; D might be TRBD1 (6 bases). V dropped 2 bases and J dropped 8 bases, with 16 bases sitting between them. The CDR3 runs 15 residues. Germline V gives CDR1 MNHNY, CDR2 SVGAGI (reference sequence). CDR3 sequence (DNA): TGTGCCAGCAGTTACCGTCCTGGGGGCGAGGACACCATATATTTT. Translating it yields CASSYRPGGEDTIYF.